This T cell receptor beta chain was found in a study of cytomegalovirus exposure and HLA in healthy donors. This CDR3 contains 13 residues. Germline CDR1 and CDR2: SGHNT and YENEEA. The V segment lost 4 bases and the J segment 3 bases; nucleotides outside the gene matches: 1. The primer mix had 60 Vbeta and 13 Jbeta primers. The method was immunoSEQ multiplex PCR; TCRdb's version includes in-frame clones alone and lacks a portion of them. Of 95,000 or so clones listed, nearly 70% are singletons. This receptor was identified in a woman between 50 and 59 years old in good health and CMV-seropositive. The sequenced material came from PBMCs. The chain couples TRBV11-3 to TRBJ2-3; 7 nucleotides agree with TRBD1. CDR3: CASSWDRTDTQYF. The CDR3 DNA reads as TGTGCCAGCAGCTGGGACAGAACAGATACGCAGTATTTT.